Detailed here is one T cell receptor beta chain. What it binds is not known. The source of the sample is a study of CD8+CD57+ T cells in acquired aplastic anemia. Study information: DNA from sorted CD4+ and CD8+ cells averaged about 3.2 ug. Healthy donor CD4+ samples were sequenced to a depth that averaged approximately 9.9 million reads.

The template for TCR beta VDJ and CDR3 sequence profiling was genomic DNA. TCRdb reprocessed the reads with MiXCR, giving one entry per CDR3 protein. The table lists about 190,000 distinct CDR3 sequences, approximately 52% of them singletons, with approximately 15% in the top ten. Study-level points and caveats: Shared by patients and controls, roughly 28 CD8+ CDR3s were abundant in patients. Between patients and controls, CD8+ Simpson's diversity did not vary significantly.

Germline values: CDR1 SGHTA, CDR2 FQGNSA. Trimming shortened V by 1 base and J by 3 bases, and 11 bases separated the two germline ends. This CDR3 is built from 15 residues. The sample was sorted CD4+, CD8+, or CD8+CD57+ T cells (not recorded which) from PBMCs. This TCR derives from a human donor in good health, serving as a control. The chain joins TRBV7-2 to TRBJ2-3, with D tentatively TRBD1 or TRBD2 (6 bases each). CDR3 in amino acids: CASSLVGGPTDTQYF. The CDR3 nucleotides read TGTGCCAGCAGCTTAGTGGGGGGCCCGACAGATACGCAGTATTTT.